The clone carrying this TCR beta chain was found many times. Its cognate antigen is unknown. The study built unsorted libraries from 2 million PBMCs kept at -80 C. Germline V CDR1 and CDR2: DFQATT, SNEGSKA (reference sequence). There are 12 residues in the CDR3. With 0 bases removed from V and 4 bases from J, the gap between germline ends came to 7 bases. This record comes from a study of neurological immune-mediated disorders. Findings of the study overall: The greatest degree of TCR clonal expansion was observed in HTLV-1-associated myelopathy, with the lowest in multiple sclerosis, below that of healthy controls.

Template-switch 5'RACE cDNA synthesis added a 10-nucleotide unique molecular identifier. The output of every sequencing run, over 190 million TCR-beta sequences, came from 15-18 subjects. MiXCR was run by TCRdb on the 5' RACE reads, yielding one entry per CDR3 protein. This table holds 45,000 to 60,000 distinct CDR3 sequences, under 3% found once. The clonotype comes from a man aged 45-60 years with multiple sclerosis. J is TRBJ2-7 and V is TRBV20-1; D uncertain. The source material was PBMCs. DNA for the CDR3: TGCAGTGCTAGAGAAGACACGTACGAGCAGTACTTC. It yields the protein CSAREDTYEQYF.